This T cell receptor beta chain was found in a study of OX40 agonist ivuxolimab in advanced cancers. The overall study: Patients with hepatocellular carcinoma, melanoma, renal cell or head and neck cancer made up the dose-escalation patients.

Sequenced by immunoSEQ multiplex PCR; TCRdb stores in-frame clones only, minus some. The table shows approximately 82,000 clones, with 83% occurring only once. The CDR3 consists of 14 residues. Germline assignment: CDR1 KGHSH and CDR2 LQKENI. V was trimmed by 3 bases and J by 4 bases, leaving 12 bases between them. On cycle 4 day 1 and cycle 7 day 1, as well as at baseline, blood was sampled. The receptor's source is an adult with an advanced solid tumor such as melanoma, head and neck, liver or kidney cancer. The sample in question was CD4+ or CD8+ T cells sorted from blood, obtained in a trial of the OX40 agonist ivuxolimab. The V and J genes are TRBV18 and TRBJ1-1, with D perhaps TRBD1 (6 bases). CDR3 residues: CASSPGGGGTEAFF. In DNA form, the CDR3 reads TGTGCCAGCTCACCGGGAGGGGGTGGCACTGAAGCTTTCTTT.